Following are 27 T cell receptor beta chains from one sample sequenced in a study of CD8 T cells in ankylosing spondylitis. Study-wide findings and caveats: A motif in TCR beta, a set of under ten highly homologous variants, appeared characteristic of ankylosing spondylitis blood.

No antigen is known for these receptors. MiXCR, applied by TCRdb to the 5' RACE reads, yields one record per CDR3 protein. The table records 750,000 to 850,000 distinct CDR3 sequences, 12% of them present only once. Specimen: blood, either unsorted or a sorted T cell fraction (not recorded which). Receptors originate from a male donor with ankylosing spondylitis.

This clonotype was seen more than once but under ten times. The V call is TRBV12-3 or TRBV12-4, the J call TRBJ2-5, with 8 bases identical to TRBD2. The CDR3 has 16 residues. V trimming: 2 bases; J trimming: 2 bases; junction bases outside the gene matches: 7. This chain's CDR3 is CASSLSTSGVQETQYF. DNA for the CDR3: TGTGCCAGCAGTTTATCAACTAGCGGAGTTCAAGAGACCCAGTACTTC.

This clonotype was picked up many times. The chain carries TRBV7-9 and TRBJ1-2; D gene unclear. Germline CDR1 reads SEHNR; CDR2 reads FQNEAQ (reference sequence). V lost 2 bases to trimming and J lost 5 bases, with 9 bases between them. The CDR3 extends over 13 amino acids. The CDR3 spells CASSLNTRYGYTF. DNA of the CDR3: TGTGCCAGCAGCTTAAACACGCGGTATGGCTACACCTTC.

There are a few counts of this clonotype. The chain uses TRBV12-3 or TRBV12-4 and TRBJ2-3; 7 bases fit TRBD2. V lost 5 bases to trimming and J lost 3 bases; unmatched junction nucleotides: 11. This CDR3 has 16 residues. DNA for the CDR3: TGTGCCAGCAGTCGAGAATCGGGCGGGAGTACAGATACGCAGTATTTT. Translated, it gives CASSRESGGSTDTQYF.

This clonotype was seen only a few times. The CDR3 sequence: CASSSTRLVFQETQYF. The CDR3 DNA follows: TGTGCCAGCAGCTCGACAAGACTAGTTTTCCAAGAGACCCAGTACTTC. The V call is TRBV7-8, the J call TRBJ2-5, with D tentatively TRBD2 (6 bases). There are 16 residues in the CDR3. Germline V gene lookup returns CDR1 SGHVS and CDR2 FQNEAQ. The germline V and J ends were trimmed by 4 bases and 1 base, with 16 bases remaining between them.

This clonotype was seen a handful of times. The chain joins TRBV6-2 or TRBV6-3 to TRBJ2-7; D gene ambiguous. Per the germline V gene, CDR1 is MNHEY and CDR2 is SVGEGT. The CDR3 spans 14 residues. V lost 2 bases and J lost 2, with 10 bases in between. CDR3 protein: CASSYPPGTYEQYF. The CDR3 coding sequence is TGTGCCAGCAGTTACCCGCCAGGAACCTACGAGCAGTACTTC.

The rearrangement uses TRBV20-1 and TRBJ1-1, with a possible D match to TRBD1 (5 bases). V was clipped by 6 bases and J by 11 bases, with 13 bases between them. The CDR3 consists of 10 residues. The germline CDR1 and CDR2 sequences are DFQATT and SNEGSKA (reference sequence). CDR3 nucleotides: TGCAGTGCGCTGGCAGGGCAGGCTTTCTTT. Residues: CSALAGQAFF.

A few counts support this clonotype. This chain joins TRBV4-2 and TRBJ1-5; the match to TRBD1 covers 7 bases. The V gene's germline CDR1 is LGHNA and CDR2 YNFKEQ. J lost 4 bases, V lost 1 base, and 16 bases had no gene match. The CDR3 extends over 19 amino acids. The CDR3: CASSQVIAMGGGGNQPQHF. Here the CDR3 DNA reads TGTGCCAGCAGCCAAGTTATTGCAATGGGAGGGGGCGGGAATCAGCCCCAGCATTTT.

This clonotype was recorded a few times. The chain has TRBV5-5 and TRBJ2-6; D gene unclear. Germline V gene data show CDR1 as SGHKS and CDR2 as YYEKEE (reference sequence). This CDR3 is built from 17 residues. The ends were cut back, 0 bases at V and 5 bases at J, with 15 bases in the middle. CDR3 sequence (DNA): TGTGCCAGCAGCTTGGGAGGACCCATCCGCAGGGCCAACGTCCTGACTTTC. The encoded protein is CASSLGGPIRRANVLTF.

The table lists this clonotype with a few counts. The J gene is TRBJ2-2, the V gene TRBV12-5; D gene ambiguous. CDR1 and CDR2 from the germline V gene are LGHNT and FRNRAP. Trimming took 8 bases from V and 5 from J, leaving 18 bases between them. The CDR3 extends over 15 amino acids. The CDR3 bases are TGTGCTAGTTCCCTTGTTAGGGTTGGGACCGGGGAGCTGTTTTTT. This encodes CASSLVRVGTGELFF.

The genes are TRBV7-8 and TRBJ2-1; 7 nucleotides match TRBD2. Germline CDR1 and CDR2: SGHVS and FQNEAQ. J was trimmed by 2 bases and V by 6 bases; bases with no gene match: 7. This CDR3 contains 15 residues. The CDR3 protein is CASRAGLLPYNEQFF. The CDR3 DNA sequence: TGTGCCAGCAGAGCGGGACTCCTACCCTACAATGAGCAGTTCTTC.

This clonotype has at least ten counts. The chain couples TRBV20-1 to TRBJ2-1; the match to TRBD2 covers 7 bases. This CDR3 spans 15 amino acids. J was trimmed by 0 bases and V by 5 bases; bases with no gene match: 7. Germline V gene lookup returns CDR1 DFQATT and CDR2 SNEGSKA (reference sequence). CDR3 in DNA: TGCAGTGCTGGGGTGGCGGGAGACTCCTACAATGAGCAGTTCTTC. Translated: CSAGVAGDSYNEQFF.

This clonotype was detected only a few times. The rearrangement uses TRBV20-1 and TRBJ1-1; D unresolved. Germline V lookup: CDR1 DFQATT, CDR2 SNEGSKA (reference sequence). The CDR3 totals 11 residues. V lost 5 bases, J lost 11 bases, and 15 bases lay in between. The CDR3 DNA is TGCAGTGCTCGGGCTATTATCTCGGCTTTCTTT. It codes for CSARAIISAFF.

The chain combines TRBV20-1 with TRBJ2-1; D is undetermined. CDR1 is DFQATT and CDR2 is SNEGSKA in the germline V gene (reference sequence). The length of the CDR3 is 15 residues. The V gene lost 2 bases and the J gene lost 4 bases, with 15 bases spanning the gap. This CDR3 is CSARTSGLLYNEQFF. CDR3 sequence (DNA): TGCAGTGCTAGAACATCGGGCTTATTGTACAATGAGCAGTTCTTC.

The sample holds a few counts of this clonotype. The chain uses TRBV5-1 and TRBJ2-7, with D possibly called TRBD1 or TRBD2 (5 bases each). V was pared by 4 bases and J by 4 bases, with 12 bases between. There are 13 residues in the CDR3. In germline, CDR1 is SGHRS, CDR2 YFSETQ. CDR3 coding DNA: TGCGCCAGCAGCGGGGGTGGTCCATACGAGCAGTACTTC. Its protein product is CASSGGGPYEQYF.

This clonotype has only one observation. This chain connects TRBV13 to TRBJ1-2; the D is unclear. The CDR3 runs 17 residues. V lost 3 bases and J 4 bases, leaving 21 bases between the germline ends. Germline V lookup: CDR1 PRHDT, CDR2 FYEKMQ (reference sequence). DNA of the CDR3: TGTGCCAGCAGCTTTGGTGGTTTCAGCCTGCGGAGCTATGGCTACACCTTC. Protein product: CASSFGGFSLRSYGYTF.

The V gene is TRBV27, the J gene TRBJ2-7; perhaps D is TRBD1 or TRBD2 (5 bases each). This CDR3 has 13 amino acids. V gave up 6 bases and J gave up 5 bases, with 14 bases separating them. Germline assignment: CDR1 MNHEY and CDR2 SMNVEV (reference sequence). CDR3 loop: CASRMRGRDEQYF. For the CDR3, the DNA is TGTGCCAGCAGGATGAGGGGCCGGGACGAGCAGTACTTC.

The V gene is TRBV18, the J gene TRBJ1-1, with no clear D. Germline CDR1 KGHSH, CDR2 LQKENI. The V and J ends lost 6 bases and 0 bases respectively, with 14 bases between them. This CDR3 is built from 15 residues. The CDR3 is CASSQEGNMNTEAFF. The CDR3 DNA follows: TGTGCCAGCTCCCAGGAGGGTAATATGAACACTGAAGCTTTCTTT.

This clonotype came up a few times. V is TRBV20-1 and J is TRBJ2-1; 7 bases are a match to TRBD2. The V gene's germline CDR1 is DFQATT and CDR2 SNEGSKA (reference sequence). The CDR3 extends over 13 amino acids. The trim removed 6 bases at V and 7 bases at J, leaving 9 bases unmatched. The chain's CDR3 is CSAPREARNEQFF. The CDR3 coding sequence is TGCAGTGCCCCACGGGAGGCCAGAAATGAGCAGTTCTTC.

This clonotype appeared a few times. The chain couples TRBV12-3 or TRBV12-4 to TRBJ1-1; D is unclear. The CDR3 has 15 residues. V lost 5 bases and J 2 bases, leaving 15 bases between the germline ends. This CDR3 is CASSPLREANTEAFF. The CDR3 coding sequence is TGTGCCAGCAGTCCCCTGCGAGAAGCAAACACTGAAGCTTTCTTT.

The rearrangement uses TRBV30 and TRBJ2-7; D remains ambiguous. Germline V gene sequence: CDR1 GTSNPN, CDR2 SVGIG (reference sequence). This CDR3 contains 14 residues. Trimming shortened V by 4 bases and J by 2 bases, and 15 bases separated the two germline ends. CDR3 sequence reads: CAWTRRSLTYEQYF. In nucleotides, the CDR3 is TGTGCCTGGACTCGGCGGAGCCTTACCTACGAGCAGTACTTC.

This clonotype was seen more than once but under ten times. The gene calls are TRBV20-1 and TRBJ2-3; D gene uncertain. The CDR3 extends over 13 amino acids. Deletions cut 5 bases from V and 0 bases from J, with 9 bases between. Germline-derived CDR1 and CDR2 are DFQATT and SNEGSKA (reference sequence). The chain's CDR3 is CSALRRSTDTQYF. The CDR3 DNA sequence: TGCAGTGCTCTGCGGCGGAGCACAGATACGCAGTATTTT.

This clonotype was counted only a few times. The rearrangement links TRBV5-1 to TRBJ1-1; D may be TRBD1 (6 bases). V lost 7 bases and J 2 bases, leaving 12 bases between the germline ends. Germline V gene sequence: CDR1 SGHRS, CDR2 YFSETQ. The CDR3 has 13 residues. CDR3 in amino acids: CASWQGINTEAFF. The CDR3, as DNA: TGCGCCAGCTGGCAGGGGATTAACACTGAAGCTTTCTTT.

The chain combines TRBV6-6 with TRBJ1-1; 8 bases map to TRBD1. Trimming cost V 10 bases and J 4 bases; bases outside gene matches: 8. The CDR3 length is 13 residues. The germline V gene has CDR1 MNHNY and CDR2 SVGAGI (reference sequence). In DNA form, the CDR3 reads TGTGCCACCGACAGGGGCCTACTCACTGAAGCTTTCTTT. Translation gives CATDRGLLTEAFF.

Only a few counts were recorded for this clonotype. The chain carries TRBV4-2 and TRBJ1-4, with a tentative D call TRBD1 (5 bases). V was shortened by 1 base and J by 7 bases, with 13 bases between the two germline ends. This CDR3 is 15 amino acids long. From germline, CDR1 is LGHNA and CDR2 YNFKEQ. The CDR3: CASSQGGGMIEKLFF. The DNA of the CDR3 is TGTGCCAGCAGCCAAGGCGGGGGAATGATTGAAAAACTGTTTTTT.

This clonotype turned up a few times. The chain combines TRBV4-2 with TRBJ1-2, with a possible D match to TRBD1 (5 bases). V was trimmed by 0 bases and J by 8 bases, leaving 10 bases between them. The CDR3 is made up of 13 amino acids. Germline-derived CDR1 and CDR2 are LGHNA and YNFKEQ. As DNA, the CDR3 is TGTGCCAGCAGCCAAGATCGACAGATCGGCTACACCTTC. It encodes CASSQDRQIGYTF.

CDR3 amino acids: CASSLVLGWGGGTSTDTQYF. CDR3 nucleotides: TGTGCCAGCAGCTTAGTCTTGGGATGGGGCGGAGGGACTAGCACAGATACGCAGTATTTT. The chain recombines TRBV11-2 with TRBJ2-3, with D tentatively TRBD2 (6 bases). This CDR3 contains 20 residues. Trimming stripped 1 base from V and 0 bases from J, with 23 bases between. Germline CDR1 and CDR2: SGHAT and FQNNGV.

This clonotype has a handful of counts. V gene TRBV20-1 combines with J gene TRBJ1-2; a possible D gene is TRBD1 (5 bases). Germline V lookup: CDR1 DFQATT, CDR2 SNEGSKA (reference sequence). The CDR3 spans 15 residues. V was trimmed by 2 bases and J by 0 bases, leaving 13 bases between them. As DNA, the CDR3 is TGCAGTGCTAGACCGCCTGGGGCGACTAACTATGGCTACACCTTC. Residues: CSARPPGATNYGYTF.